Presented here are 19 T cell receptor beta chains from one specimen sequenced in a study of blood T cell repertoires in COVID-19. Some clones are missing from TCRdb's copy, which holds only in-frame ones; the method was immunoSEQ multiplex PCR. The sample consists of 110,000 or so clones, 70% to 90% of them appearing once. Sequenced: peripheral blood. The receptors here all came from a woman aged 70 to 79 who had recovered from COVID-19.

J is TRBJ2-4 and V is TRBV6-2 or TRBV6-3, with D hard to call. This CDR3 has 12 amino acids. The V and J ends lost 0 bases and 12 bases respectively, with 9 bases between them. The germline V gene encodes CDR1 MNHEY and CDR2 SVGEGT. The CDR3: CASSYSASSQYF. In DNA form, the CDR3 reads TGTGCCAGCAGTTACTCGGCTAGTTCTCAGTACTTC.

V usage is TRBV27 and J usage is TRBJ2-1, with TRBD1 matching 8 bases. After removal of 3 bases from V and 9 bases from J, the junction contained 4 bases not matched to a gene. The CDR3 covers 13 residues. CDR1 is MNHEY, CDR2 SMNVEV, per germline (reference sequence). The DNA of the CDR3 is TGTGCCAGCAGTTTTGGACAGGGAGGTGAGCAGTTCTTC. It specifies CASSFGQGGEQFF.

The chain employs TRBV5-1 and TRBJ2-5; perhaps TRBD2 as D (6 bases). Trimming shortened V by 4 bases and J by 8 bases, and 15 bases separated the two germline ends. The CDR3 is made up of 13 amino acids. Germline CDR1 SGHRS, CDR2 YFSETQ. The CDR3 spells CASSPAGLGTQYF. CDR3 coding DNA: TGCGCCAGCAGCCCAGCGGGTCTTGGAACCCAGTACTTC.

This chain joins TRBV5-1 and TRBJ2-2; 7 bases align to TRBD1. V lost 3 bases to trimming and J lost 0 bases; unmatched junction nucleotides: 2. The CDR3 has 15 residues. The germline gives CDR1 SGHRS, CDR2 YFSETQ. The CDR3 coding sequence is TGCGCCAGCAGCTGGGGACAGCCGAACACCGGGGAGCTGTTTTTT. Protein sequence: CASSWGQPNTGELFF. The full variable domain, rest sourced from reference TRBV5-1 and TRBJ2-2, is KAGVTQTPRYLIKTRGQQVTLSCSPISGHRSVSWYQQTPGQGLQFLFEYFSETQRNKGNFPGRFSGRQFSNSRSEMNVSTLELGDSALYLCASSWGQPNTGELFFGEGSRLTVL.

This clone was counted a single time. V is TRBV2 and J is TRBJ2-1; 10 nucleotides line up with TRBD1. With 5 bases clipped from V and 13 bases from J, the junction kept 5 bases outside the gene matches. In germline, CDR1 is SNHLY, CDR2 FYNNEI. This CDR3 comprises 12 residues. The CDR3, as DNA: TGTGCCAGCAGTACTCGGGACAGGGGACAGTTCTTC. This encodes CASSTRDRGQFF.

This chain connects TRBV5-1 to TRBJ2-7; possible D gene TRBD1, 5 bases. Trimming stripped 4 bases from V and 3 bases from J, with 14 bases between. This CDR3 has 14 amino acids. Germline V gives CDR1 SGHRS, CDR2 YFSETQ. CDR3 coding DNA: TGCGCCAGCAGCCCCCAAGGGGTCGGCTACGAGCAGTACTTC. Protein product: CASSPQGVGYEQYF.

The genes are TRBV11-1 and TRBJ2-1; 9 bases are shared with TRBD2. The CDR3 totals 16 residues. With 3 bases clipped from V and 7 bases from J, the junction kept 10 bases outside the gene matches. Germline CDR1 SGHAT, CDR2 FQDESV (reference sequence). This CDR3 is CASSFPASGTGNEQFF. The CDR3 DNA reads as TGTGCCAGCAGCTTCCCGGCTAGCGGGACTGGGAATGAGCAGTTCTTC.

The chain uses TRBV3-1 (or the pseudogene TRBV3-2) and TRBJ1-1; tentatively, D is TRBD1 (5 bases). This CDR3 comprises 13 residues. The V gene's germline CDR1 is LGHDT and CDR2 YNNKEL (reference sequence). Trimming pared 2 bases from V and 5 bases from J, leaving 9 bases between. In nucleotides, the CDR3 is TGTGCCAGCAGCCAAAAGGGGAGGACTGAAGCTTTCTTT. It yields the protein CASSQKGRTEAFF.

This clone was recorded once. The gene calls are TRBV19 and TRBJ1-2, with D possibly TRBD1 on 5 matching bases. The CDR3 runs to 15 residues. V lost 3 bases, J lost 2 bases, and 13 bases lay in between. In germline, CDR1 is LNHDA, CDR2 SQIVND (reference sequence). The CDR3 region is CASSIDRDYNYGYTF. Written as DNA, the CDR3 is TGTGCCAGTAGTATCGACCGGGACTACAACTATGGCTACACCTTC.

In DNA, the CDR3 is TGTGCCAGCAGCAACTCGGGACAGGGGGACGGAAACACCATATATTTT. Translated: CASSNSGQGDGNTIYF. The rearrangement uses TRBV6-6 and TRBJ1-3; TRBD1 aligns across 11 bases. Germline V gene data show CDR1 as MNHNY and CDR2 as SVGAGI (reference sequence). CDR3 length: 16 amino acids. The V gene end was trimmed by 6 bases and the J gene end by 4 bases; junction bases not matched to a gene: 8.

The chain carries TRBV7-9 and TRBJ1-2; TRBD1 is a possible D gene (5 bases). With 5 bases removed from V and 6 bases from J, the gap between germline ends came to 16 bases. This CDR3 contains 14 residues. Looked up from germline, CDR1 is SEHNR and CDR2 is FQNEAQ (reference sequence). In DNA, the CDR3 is TGTGCCAGCAGCCCTTTTGGGGGAGGGGATGGCTACACCTTC. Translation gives CASSPFGGGDGYTF. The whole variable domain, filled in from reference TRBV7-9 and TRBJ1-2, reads DTGVSQNPRHKITKRGQNVTFRCDPISEHNRLYWYRQTLGQGPEFLTYFQNEAQLEKSRLLSDRFSAERPKGSFSTLEIQRTEQGDSAMYLCASSPFGGGDGYTFGSGTRLTVV.

Written as DNA, the CDR3 is TGCGCCAGCAGTGATTGGACTAGCGGAAAGAGTACGCAGTATTTT. Translated, it gives CASSDWTSGKSTQYF. The chain is built from TRBV10-2 and TRBJ2-3; 10 positions match TRBD2. Unmatched junction bases numbered 8, after V lost 3 bases and J lost 8 bases. The CDR3 runs 15 residues. The germline V gene has CDR1 WSHSY and CDR2 SAAADI.

CDR3 sequence (DNA): TGTGCCAGCAGTCGTGGAGAGGGATTTTTATCCGAGCAGTACTTC. It is translated as CASSRGEGFLSEQYF. The chain carries TRBV27 and TRBJ2-7, with a possible D match to TRBD2 (5 bases). Trimming left V 5 bases short and J 6 bases short, with 20 bases between. The CDR3 has 15 residues. Germline loops: CDR1 MNHEY, CDR2 SMNVEV (reference sequence).

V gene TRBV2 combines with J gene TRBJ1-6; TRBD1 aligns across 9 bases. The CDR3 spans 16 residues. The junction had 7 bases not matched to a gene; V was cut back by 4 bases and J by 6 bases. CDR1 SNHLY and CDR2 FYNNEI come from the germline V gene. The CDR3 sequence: CASSVHSGQGNSPLHF. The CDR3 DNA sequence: TGTGCCAGCAGTGTACATTCGGGACAGGGTAATTCACCCCTCCACTTT.

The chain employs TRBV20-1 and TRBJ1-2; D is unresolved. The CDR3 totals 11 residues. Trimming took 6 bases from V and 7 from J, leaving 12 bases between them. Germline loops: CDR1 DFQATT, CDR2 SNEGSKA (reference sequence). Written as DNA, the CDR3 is TGCAGTGCCCCCTTGCAGGCTGGCTACACCTTC. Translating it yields CSAPLQAGYTF.

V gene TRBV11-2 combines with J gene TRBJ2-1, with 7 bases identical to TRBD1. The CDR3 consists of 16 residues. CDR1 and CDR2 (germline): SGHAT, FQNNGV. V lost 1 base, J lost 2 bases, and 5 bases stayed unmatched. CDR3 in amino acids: CASSLVGGTTYNEQFF. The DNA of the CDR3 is TGTGCCAGCAGCTTAGTAGGGGGCACTACCTACAATGAGCAGTTCTTC.

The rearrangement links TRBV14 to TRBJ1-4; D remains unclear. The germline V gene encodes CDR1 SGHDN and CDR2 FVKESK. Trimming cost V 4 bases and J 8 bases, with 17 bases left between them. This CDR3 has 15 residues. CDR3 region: CASSPLAASYEKLFF. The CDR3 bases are TGTGCCAGCAGCCCCCTGGCGGCTTCTTACGAAAAACTGTTTTTT.

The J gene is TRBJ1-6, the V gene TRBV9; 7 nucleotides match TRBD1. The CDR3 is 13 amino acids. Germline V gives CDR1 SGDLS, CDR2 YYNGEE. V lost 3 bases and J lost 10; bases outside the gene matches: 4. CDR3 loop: CASSATGVSPLHF. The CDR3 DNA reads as TGTGCCAGCAGCGCTACAGGGGTGTCACCCCTCCACTTT.

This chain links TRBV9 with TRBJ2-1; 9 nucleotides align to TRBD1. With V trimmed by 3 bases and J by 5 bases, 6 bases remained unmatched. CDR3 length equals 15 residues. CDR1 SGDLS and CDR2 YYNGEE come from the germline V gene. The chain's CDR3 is CASSGTGGNHNEQFF. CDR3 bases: TGTGCCAGCAGCGGAACAGGGGGCAACCACAATGAGCAGTTCTTC.